These 27 T cell receptor beta chains were all obtained from the same sample, sequenced in a study of T cell responses to AZD1222 COVID-19 vaccine (dated by TCRdb to 2020 to 2023). Receptor libraries were prepared by the immunoSEQ multiplex PCR assay. What TCRdb holds here is the immuneACCESS table cut down to in-frame rearrangements. Part of the clones is not present; checked against another copy, under half of the missing clones reflect an unresolved V gene, and the others are unexplained. The sample includes more than 85,000 clones, with approximately 85% observed a single time. Of the sample, roughly 13% is held by the ten largest clones. The time point label here, explained by the study, means: baseline before first vaccination. Taken with the paper, the label for treatment or condition translates to: meningococcal conjugate vaccine given as trial control. The sequencing here drew on peripheral blood, taken on day 0 of MenACWY control vaccination. These TCRs come from an adult in good health.

This chain joins TRBV6-2 or TRBV6-3 and TRBJ1-4; 9 bases line up with TRBD1. Unmatched junction bases numbered 5, after V lost 6 bases and J lost 0 bases. Germline CDR1 is MNHEY and CDR2 is SVGEGT. The CDR3 runs 16 residues. CDR3 in amino acids: CASSSDRGSTNEKLFF. In DNA form, the CDR3 reads TGTGCCAGCAGCTCGGACAGGGGCTCAACTAATGAAAAACTGTTTTTT.

V usage is TRBV5-6 and J usage is TRBJ2-2; 8 bases map to TRBD1. V shed 3 bases and J 4 bases; nucleotides not matched to a gene: 14. This CDR3 is built from 18 residues. Germline assignment: CDR1 SGHDT and CDR2 YYEEEE. CDR3 sequence: CASSWTGRLRRGTGELFF. The DNA of the CDR3 is TGTGCCAGCAGCTGGACAGGGAGACTACGCCGGGGCACCGGGGAGCTGTTTTTT.

This rearrangement joins TRBV20-1 to TRBJ1-1, with unresolved D. The CDR3 runs to 10 residues. The V and J ends lost 6 bases and 10 bases respectively, with 12 bases between them. The V gene's germline CDR1 is DFQATT and CDR2 SNEGSKA (reference sequence). The CDR3 DNA is TGCAGTGCCTCCGGGCATGGAGCTTTCTTT. Translated, it gives CSASGHGAFF.

The gene calls are TRBV28 and TRBJ1-2; D remains ambiguous. The V gene's germline CDR1 is MDHEN and CDR2 SYDVKM. This CDR3 is built from 14 residues. The V and J ends lost 6 bases and 0 bases respectively, with 11 bases between them. CDR3 DNA: TGTGCCAGCAGGGCCTCTCGGACTAACTATGGCTACACCTTC. It translates to CASRASRTNYGYTF.

Judged by abundance, this clone is medium-sized. The chain joins TRBV4-1 to TRBJ2-5; 9 bases map to TRBD2. CDR3 length: 15 residues. The trim removed 4 bases at V and 5 bases at J, leaving 8 bases unmatched. Germline assignment: CDR1 MGHRA and CDR2 YSYEKL. CDR3 protein: CASSPEESGRETQYF. The CDR3 DNA is TGCGCCAGCAGCCCCGAAGAGAGCGGGAGGGAGACCCAGTACTTC.

This clone was observed a handful of times. The genes are TRBV27 and TRBJ1-4, with 8 bases aligning to TRBD1. The CDR3 totals 16 residues. Germline assignment: CDR1 MNHEY and CDR2 SMNVEV (reference sequence). V lost 4 bases, J lost 1 base, and 5 bases stayed unmatched. The CDR3 is CASSSGTGKTNEKLFF. The DNA for the CDR3 is TGTGCCAGCAGTTCCGGGACAGGAAAAACTAATGAAAAACTGTTTTTT.

This clone appeared once. The chain carries TRBV30 and TRBJ1-5; D perhaps matches TRBD1 (5 bases). V lost 0 bases and J lost 5, with 8 bases in between. The length of the CDR3 is 13 residues. In germline, CDR1 is GTSNPN, CDR2 SVGIG (reference sequence). The CDR3 loop reads CAWSVGDDQPQHF. CDR3 sequence (DNA): TGTGCCTGGAGTGTGGGGGACGATCAGCCCCAGCATTTT.

V gene TRBV5-1 combines with J gene TRBJ1-1; D remains ambiguous. CDR1 SGHRS and CDR2 YFSETQ come from the germline V gene. The V end was cut by 2 bases, the J end by 7 bases, with 15 bases between. CDR3 length: 14 amino acids. The CDR3 DNA follows: TGCGCCAGCAGCTTACCATCACAAGTCGATGAAGCTTTCTTT. It is translated as CASSLPSQVDEAFF.

V usage is TRBV9 and J usage is TRBJ1-2, with a weak D call TRBD1 (6 bases). This CDR3 has 12 residues. The ends were cut back, 3 bases at V and 8 bases at J, with 11 bases in the middle. CDR1 and CDR2 (germline): SGDLS, YYNGEE. In nucleotides, the CDR3 is TGTGCCAGCAGCGATTCGGGGGGCGGCTACACCTTC. Translation gives CASSDSGGGYTF. Looking up the rest from reference TRBV9 and TRBJ1-2 gives the full variable domain: DSGVTQTPKHLITATGQRVTLRCSPRSGDLSVYWYQQSLDQGLQFLIQYYNGEERAKGNILERFSAQQFPDLHSELNLSSLELGDSALYFCASSDSGGGYTFGSGTRLTVV.

The chain has TRBV28 and TRBJ1-2; D is perhaps TRBD1 (5 bases). V was trimmed by 8 bases and J by 2 bases, leaving 9 bases between them. Germline CDR1 MDHEN, CDR2 SYDVKM. The CDR3 sequence is 12 residues long. CDR3 bases: TGTGCCAGCGGAAGGGACAACTATGGCTACACCTTC. Translating it yields CASGRDNYGYTF.

This chain connects TRBV14 to TRBJ2-1, with D perhaps matching TRBD1 or TRBD2 (5 bases each). Germline V gene lookup returns CDR1 SGHDN and CDR2 FVKESK. The CDR3 length is 16 residues. Trimming left V 4 bases short and J 0 bases short, with 13 bases between. The DNA of the CDR3 is TGTGCCAGCAGCCTTCCAGGGACGGGCTCCTACAATGAGCAGTTCTTC. Translation gives CASSLPGTGSYNEQFF.

The chain combines TRBV19 with TRBJ2-1; maybe TRBD2 (6 bases). Germline CDR1 LNHDA, CDR2 SQIVND (reference sequence). CDR3 length: 15 residues. The germline V and J ends were trimmed by 4 bases and 4 bases, with 14 bases remaining between them. CDR3 bases: TGTGCCAGTAGTAGACTAGGTGGGGCATACAATGAGCAGTTCTTC. Amino acid sequence: CASSRLGGAYNEQFF.

The chain couples TRBV5-1 to TRBJ2-5; TRBD2 is a possible D gene (7 bases). The V end lost 2 bases, the J end lost 1 base, and 18 bases lay between the germline ends. Germline V lookup: CDR1 SGHRS, CDR2 YFSETQ. This CDR3 spans 17 amino acids. CDR3 region: CASSFGARGGIQETQYF. CDR3 sequence (DNA): TGCGCCAGCAGCTTCGGGGCCAGGGGAGGGATCCAAGAGACCCAGTACTTC.

The rearrangement uses TRBV2 and TRBJ1-5; maybe TRBD1 (6 bases). This CDR3 has 14 amino acids. Germline V gene data show CDR1 as SNHLY and CDR2 as FYNNEI. The ends were cut back, 5 bases at V and 3 bases at J, with 11 bases in the middle. The CDR3 spells CASSSTGFNQPQHF. Written as DNA, the CDR3 is TGTGCCAGCAGTTCGACAGGCTTCAATCAGCCCCAGCATTTT.

V gene TRBV4-2 combines with J gene TRBJ2-1; 12 nucleotides align to TRBD2. From germline, CDR1 is LGHNA and CDR2 YNFKEQ. The CDR3 is 16 residues long. V lost 0 bases to trimming and J lost 8 bases; unmatched junction nucleotides: 5. CDR3 residues: CASSQDPSGGAHEQFF. For the CDR3, the DNA is TGTGCCAGCAGCCAAGATCCTAGCGGGGGGGCCCATGAGCAGTTCTTC.

The chain has TRBV7-8 and TRBJ1-1, with no clear D. The V and J ends lost 5 bases and 2 bases respectively, with 21 bases between them. Germline lookup yields CDR1 SGHVS and CDR2 FQNEAQ. CDR3 length: 17 residues. This CDR3 reads CASSQTRVVGVNTEAFF. The DNA of the CDR3 is TGTGCCAGCAGCCAAACCCGGGTAGTTGGGGTTAACACTGAAGCTTTCTTT. The variable domain in full, with the rest retrieved from reference TRBV7-8 and TRBJ1-1, is GAGVSQSPRYKVAKRGQDVALRCDPISGHVSLFWYQQALGQGPEFLTYFQNEAQLDKSGLPSDRFFAERPEGSVSTLKIQRTQQEDSAVYLCASSQTRVVGVNTEAFFGQGTRLTVV.

The chain links TRBV5-4 to TRBJ1-6, with TRBD1 matching 7 bases. Unmatched junction bases numbered 18, after V lost 3 bases and J lost 9 bases. The CDR3 contains 18 residues. Germline values: CDR1 SGHNT, CDR2 YYREEE (reference sequence). CDR3 sequence reads: CASSSRTGPLRPGSPLHF. The CDR3 bases are TGTGCCAGCAGCTCGAGGACAGGCCCTTTACGCCCTGGTTCACCCCTCCACTTT.

A few counts support this clone. This chain joins TRBV19 and TRBJ1-6; TRBD1 matches at 9 bases. CDR3 length: 13 residues. Germline lookup yields CDR1 LNHDA and CDR2 SQIVND (reference sequence). Trimming removed 5 bases from V and 14 bases from J; junction bases left unmatched: 7. CDR3 nucleotide sequence: TGTGCCAGTAGTGCGGGACAGGGTTCGGCCCTCCACTTT. Its translation is CASSAGQGSALHF.

The chain couples TRBV4-1 to TRBJ2-5; TRBD2 might be the D (5 bases). The CDR3 contains 11 residues. Trimming removed 9 bases from V and 4 bases from J, with 9 bases in between. The germline V gene encodes CDR1 MGHRA and CDR2 YSYEKL. The CDR3 coding sequence is TGCGCCAGGGGGAGAATAGAGACCCAGTACTTC. Translation gives CARGRIETQYF.

This chain uses TRBV7-2 with TRBJ2-7; D uncertain. The CDR3 has 13 residues. The V end lost 1 base, the J end lost 2 bases, and 6 bases lay between the germline ends. CDR1 is SGHTA, CDR2 FQGNSA, per germline. CDR3 DNA sequence: TGTGCCAGCAGCTTAGTCAACCCCTACGAGCAGTACTTC. It translates to CASSLVNPYEQYF.

J is TRBJ2-1 and V is TRBV9; no clear D gene. The V gene's germline CDR1 is SGDLS and CDR2 YYNGEE. V dropped 0 bases and J dropped 6 bases, with 10 bases sitting between them. This CDR3 is 14 amino acids long. The DNA for the CDR3 is TGTGCCAGCAGCGTAGGTGGGCGCGCCAATGAGCAGTTCTTC. Amino acid sequence: CASSVGGRANEQFF.

This clone was picked up one time. The chain links TRBV28 to TRBJ1-6; TRBD1 is a possible D gene (5 bases). V lost 2 bases to trimming and J lost 7 bases, with 12 bases between them. In germline, CDR1 is MDHEN, CDR2 SYDVKM. This CDR3 contains 15 residues. The CDR3 loop is CASSLRRAGNSPLHF. As DNA, the CDR3 is TGTGCCAGCAGTTTACGCAGGGCTGGCAATTCACCCCTCCACTTT.

This chain uses TRBV29-1 with TRBJ1-1; D gene uncertain. Trimming removed 8 bases from V and 4 bases from J, with 14 bases in between. Germline CDR1 SQVTM, CDR2 ANQGSEA. This CDR3 contains 12 residues. As DNA, the CDR3 is TGCAGCCCTTATCCGGGTGGCACTGAAGCTTTCTTT. This encodes CSPYPGGTEAFF.

This sequence joins TRBV6-2 or TRBV6-3 and TRBJ2-7, with TRBD2 matching over 8 bases. V gave up 6 bases and J gave up 5 bases; unmatched junction bases: 9. Germline CDR1 and CDR2: MNHEY and SVGEGT. The CDR3 runs to 14 residues. The CDR3 nucleotides read TGTGCCAGCAGCCCACAGGGACTAGTCGACGAGCAGTACTTC. Translating gives CASSPQGLVDEQYF.

In its sample, this clone was seen a few times. This rearrangement joins TRBV4-1 to TRBJ2-1, with D uncertain. Trimming removed 4 bases from V and 6 bases from J, with 7 bases in between. Germline lookup yields CDR1 MGHRA and CDR2 YSYEKL. The CDR3 consists of 12 residues. CDR3 nucleotides: TGCGCCAGCAGCCGATTGAGCAATGAGCAGTTCTTC. The encoded protein is CASSRLSNEQFF.

The rearrangement uses TRBV19 and TRBJ1-1; D is unclear. Germline values: CDR1 LNHDA, CDR2 SQIVND (reference sequence). V dropped 3 bases and J dropped 1 base, with 15 bases sitting between them. This CDR3 has 16 amino acids. The DNA of the CDR3 is TGTGCCAGTAGTATTTCCCCGACGGGAGCGAACACTGAAGCTTTCTTT. Translating gives CASSISPTGANTEAFF.

The gene calls are TRBV30 and TRBJ1-5; 8 nucleotides line up with TRBD1. The J segment lost 2 bases and the V segment lost 4 bases, leaving 7 bases of the junction unmatched. Germline CDR1 is GTSNPN and CDR2 is SVGIG (reference sequence). The CDR3 runs to 15 residues. Written as DNA, the CDR3 is TGTGCCTGGAATTCAGGGGGCTCGGGCAATCAGCCCCAGCATTTT. Amino acid sequence: CAWNSGGSGNQPQHF.